The TCR beta chain under discussion was sequenced for a study of cytomegalovirus exposure and HLA in healthy donors. Points on this clone: The target antigen is unknown. A read error may produce the germline difference seen at one junction end.

The donors belonged to the roughly 110-subject validation cohort, separate from the roughly 720-subject first cohort. The germline V gene encodes CDR1 MNHEY and CDR2 SMNVEV (reference sequence). The CDR3 runs to 15 residues. Findings of the study overall: A few chains tied to CMV proved CMV antigen-specific in vitro. Some TCR beta chains (more than 150 of them) were listed as cytomegalovirus-associated. First-cohort TCR clusters tended to co-occur in the 95 to 150 validation repertoires, a later analysis found.

Clones were sequenced by immunoSEQ multiplex PCR, and TCRdb holds only the in-frame ones, with some missing. The table has fewer than 55,000 clones, roughly nine tenths seen once. This clonotype was sampled from a man aged 18 to 30 in good health and CMV-seronegative. The chain is built from TRBV27 and TRBJ2-7, with TRBD2 as a possible D gene (6 bases). Material: PBMCs. As DNA, the CDR3 is TGTGCCAGCACCCCCCGGGTGGGAGGCTCCGACGAGCAGTACTTC. Its translation is CASTPRVGGSDEQYF.